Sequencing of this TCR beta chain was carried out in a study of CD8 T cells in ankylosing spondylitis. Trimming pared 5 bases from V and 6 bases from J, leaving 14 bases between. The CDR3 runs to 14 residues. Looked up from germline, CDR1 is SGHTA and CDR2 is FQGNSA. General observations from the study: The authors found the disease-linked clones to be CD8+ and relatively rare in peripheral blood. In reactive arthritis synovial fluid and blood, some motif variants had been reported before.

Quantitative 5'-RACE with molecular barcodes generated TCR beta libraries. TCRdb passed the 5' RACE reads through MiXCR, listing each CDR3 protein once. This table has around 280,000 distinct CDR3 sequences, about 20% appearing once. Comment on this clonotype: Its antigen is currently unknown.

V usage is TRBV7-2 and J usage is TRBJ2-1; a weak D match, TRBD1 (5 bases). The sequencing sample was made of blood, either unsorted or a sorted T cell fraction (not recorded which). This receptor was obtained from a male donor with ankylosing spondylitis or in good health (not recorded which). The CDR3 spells CASSNSRGTNEQFF. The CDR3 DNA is TGTGCCAGCAGCAACAGTAGGGGTACCAATGAGCAGTTCTTC.